The present TCR beta chain was sequenced within a study of T-cell reconstitution after alpha-beta-depleted transplantation in children. Germline V gives CDR1 LGHNA, CDR2 YSLEER. The CDR3 contains 16 residues. The trim removed 0 bases at V and 1 base at J, leaving 3 bases unmatched. Preparation of the TCRbeta library involved a method that used unique molecular identifiers. TCRdb used MiXCR to reprocess the PCR reads, holding one entry per CDR3 protein. This table has 450,000 to 500,000 distinct CDR3 sequences, approximately 12% appearing once. This clonotype was found many times. The sequence derives from a human donor who donated a stem cell graft to a child with combined immunodeficiency. The chain combines TRBV4-3 with TRBJ2-1; 7 positions agree with TRBD2. The sequences come from PBMCs from the stem cell graft donor, collected from the stem cell graft. The CDR3 nucleotides read TGCGCCAGCAGCCAAGATGCGGGAGCGTCCTACAATGAGCAGTTCTTC. Protein sequence: CASSQDAGASYNEQFF.